The 32 T cell receptor beta chains given below trace back to one sample, sequenced in a study of a mutant IDH1 vaccine in newly diagnosed glioma. Time point indicated: week 23, last vaccination. Vaccinated patients received 300 ug of mutant IDH1 20-mer peptide per dose, with topical imiquimod. Their antigens remain unidentified. Data came from immunoSEQ multiplex PCR; TCRdb stores just in-frame clones and leaves some out. The data contain roughly 51,000 clones, around 80% of them singletons. Sequences were derived from PBMCs, sampled from a glioma patient whose treatment included an IDH1 peptide vaccine. The receptors derive from a woman in her 40s with glioma. Some clones in this sample may be carry-over from other donors' samples.

The genes are TRBV10-3 and TRBJ1-1; a possible D gene is TRBD1 (5 bases). The CDR3 sequence is 12 residues long. The V end was cut by 7 bases, the J end by 0 bases, with 6 bases between. Germline values: CDR1 ENHRY, CDR2 SYGVKD. This CDR3 is CAIMGVNTEAFF. DNA for the CDR3: TGTGCCATCATGGGGGTGAACACTGAAGCTTTCTTT.

The V and J genes are TRBV4-3 and TRBJ2-2; D unresolved. The germline V gene encodes CDR1 LGHNA and CDR2 YSLEER. The germline V and J ends were trimmed by 4 bases and 7 bases, with 10 bases remaining between them. The CDR3 extends over 13 amino acids. In DNA form, the CDR3 reads TGCGCCAGCAGCCGACATGGTAGCGGGGAGCTGTTTTTT. Its translation: CASSRHGSGELFF.

This chain connects TRBV5-6 to TRBJ2-5; D is uncertain. V lost 4 bases and J 4 bases, leaving 5 bases between the germline ends. The CDR3 contains 11 residues. CDR1 is SGHDT and CDR2 is YYEEEE in the germline V gene. CDR3 residues: CASSVTETQYF. The CDR3 nucleotides read TGTGCCAGCAGCGTCACAGAGACCCAGTACTTC.

This chain links TRBV5-1 with TRBJ1-1, with D unresolved. The CDR3 is 12 residues long. Per the germline V gene, CDR1 is SGHRS and CDR2 is YFSETQ. Trimming took off 6 bases at V and 1 base at J, with 7 bases between the two ends. The CDR3 reads CASNMGNTEAFF. CDR3 coding DNA: TGCGCCAGCAACATGGGGAACACTGAAGCTTTCTTT.

This rearrangement joins TRBV12-5 to TRBJ2-3; D may correspond to TRBD1 or TRBD2 (5 bases each). V shed 4 bases and J shed 9 bases, with 14 bases lying between them. In germline, CDR1 is LGHNT, CDR2 FRNRAP. CDR3 length: 13 residues. CDR3 DNA sequence: TGTGCTAGTGGTTCCGCTACCCGGGGCACGCAGTATTTT. It specifies CASGSATRGTQYF.

The gene calls are TRBV5-1 and TRBJ1-2, with 10 bases fitting TRBD1. After removal of 3 bases from V and 3 bases from J, the junction contained 2 bases not matched to a gene. CDR3 length: 14 amino acids. Germline-derived CDR1 and CDR2 are SGHRS and YFSETQ. The CDR3 coding sequence is TGCGCCAGCAGCTCGGGGACAGGGGACTATGGCTACACCTTC. Translation gives CASSSGTGDYGYTF.

The chain combines TRBV25-1 with TRBJ2-1; 9 bases are a match to TRBD1. V lost 2 bases, J lost 5 bases, and 4 bases stayed unmatched. This CDR3 is built from 15 residues. Per the germline V gene, CDR1 is MGHDK and CDR2 is SYGVNS. As DNA, the CDR3 is TGTGCCAGCAGTGAACCGGGACAGGGAAACAATGAGCAGTTCTTC. Amino acids: CASSEPGQGNNEQFF.

The V call is TRBV27, the J call TRBJ2-7; TRBD1 agrees at 7 bases. V was pared by 0 bases and J by 2 bases, with 1 base of the junction left unmatched. CDR1 is MNHEY, CDR2 SMNVEV, per germline (reference sequence). The CDR3 contains 14 residues. CDR3 amino acids: CASSLSRGTYEQYF. DNA for the CDR3: TGTGCCAGCAGTTTATCCAGGGGGACCTACGAGCAGTACTTC.

The chain combines TRBV2 with TRBJ1-1; D is perhaps TRBD1 (6 bases). The CDR3 consists of 15 residues. Trimming shortened V by 5 bases and J by 6 bases, and 19 bases separated the two germline ends. Per germline, CDR1 SNHLY and CDR2 FYNNEI. The CDR3 DNA follows: TGTGCCAGCAGTCCTGACCAGGCTAGGGGGGCTGAAGCTTTCTTT. Protein sequence: CASSPDQARGAEAFF.

V gene TRBV13 combines with J gene TRBJ2-7, with 12 bases lining up with TRBD1. Germline V gene sequence: CDR1 PRHDT, CDR2 FYEKMQ (reference sequence). The CDR3 has 15 residues. The V gene end was trimmed by 6 bases and the J gene end by 7 bases; junction bases not matched to a gene: 10. CDR3 sequence (DNA): TGTGCCAGCAGTCTAGGGACAGGGGGCGCCCGAGAGCAGTACTTC. Amino acids: CASSLGTGGAREQYF.

In this sample, this clone turned up once. The chain carries TRBV27 and TRBJ2-7, with 10 bases lining up with TRBD2. Germline trimming cut 3 bases from V and 1 base from J; bases unmatched to any gene: 6. Germline V CDR1 and CDR2: MNHEY, SMNVEV (reference sequence). CDR3 size: 16 residues. CDR3 region: CASSFLSGGFSYEQYF. CDR3 bases: TGTGCCAGCAGTTTTCTTAGCGGGGGGTTTTCCTACGAGCAGTACTTC.

The J gene is TRBJ2-7, the V gene TRBV7-6; D is tentatively TRBD1 or TRBD2 (5 bases each). The germline V gene has CDR1 SGHVS and CDR2 FNYEAQ. Trimming pared 3 bases from V and 0 bases from J, leaving 15 bases between. CDR3 length: 16 residues. CDR3: CASSFEWDGPSYEQYF. The CDR3 DNA is TGTGCCAGCAGCTTTGAGTGGGACGGACCCTCCTACGAGCAGTACTTC.

This chain connects TRBV6-5 to TRBJ1-4, with TRBD1 identical over 7 bases. V gave up 1 base and J gave up 14 bases; unmatched junction bases: 13. This CDR3 contains 15 residues. Germline CDR1 is MNHEY and CDR2 is SVGAGI. The CDR3 protein is CASSYLLEGTAKLFF. The CDR3 DNA sequence: TGTGCCAGCAGTTACTTGTTGGAAGGGACAGCAAAGCTGTTTTTT.

The genes are TRBV6-5 and TRBJ1-2, with a possible D match to TRBD1 (5 bases). The CDR3 is made up of 13 amino acids. V dropped 6 bases and J dropped 4 bases, with 12 bases sitting between them. Germline-derived CDR1 and CDR2 are MNHEY and SVGAGI. CDR3 protein: CASREGPVYGYTF. CDR3 coding DNA: TGTGCCAGCAGGGAGGGACCGGTCTATGGCTACACCTTC.

As concerns this clone: At one boundary the junction diverges from the germline segment, which might be a read error. This chain connects TRBV4-1 to TRBJ2-7; D might be TRBD2 (7 bases). The CDR3 runs to 16 residues. Germline lookup yields CDR1 MGHRA and CDR2 YSYEKL. The CDR3 coding sequence is TGTGCCAGCAGCCAAGATGGGGTGGGGAGGGGGAGGGAGCAGTACTTC. This sequence encodes CASSQDGVGRGREQYF.

The rearrangement links TRBV12-5 to TRBJ2-7; D could derive from TRBD1 or TRBD2 (5 bases each). CDR1 and CDR2 from the germline V gene are LGHNT and FRNRAP. V lost 6 bases to trimming and J lost 3 bases, with 15 bases between them. The CDR3 contains 14 residues. CDR3 DNA: TGTGCTAGTGGGCCGGGGCCCCCTCTCTACGAGCAGTACTTC. This gives the protein CASGPGPPLYEQYF.

This clone appeared a single time. This chain uses TRBV2 with TRBJ2-6; the D is unclear. The CDR3 length is 23 residues. Looked up from germline, CDR1 is SNHLY and CDR2 is FYNNEI. With 6 bases removed from V and 4 bases from J, the gap between germline ends came to 37 bases. The chain's CDR3 is CASRGIRSFSSTSSTNGANVLTF. For the CDR3, the DNA is TGTGCCAGCAGGGGCATAAGGTCCTTTTCCTCTACCTCTTCAACAAACGGGGCCAACGTCCTGACTTTC.

The chain uses TRBV19 and TRBJ1-2, with 8 bases fitting TRBD1. Germline V lookup: CDR1 LNHDA, CDR2 SQIVND (reference sequence). Losses at the gene ends were 8 bases for V and 6 bases for J; bases not matched to a gene: 11. This CDR3 has 14 amino acids. The CDR3 region is CASRDRGGHDGYTF. The CDR3 region has the DNA TGTGCCAGTCGAGACAGGGGAGGGCATGATGGCTACACCTTC.

This chain joins TRBV25-1 and TRBJ2-5, with a possible D match to TRBD2 (6 bases). The V gene's germline CDR1 is MGHDK and CDR2 SYGVNS. V shed 4 bases and J shed 4 bases, with 10 bases lying between them. This CDR3 contains 13 residues. The CDR3 coding sequence is TGTGCCAGCAGTGGGGACTTGGGAGAGACCCAGTACTTC. Protein: CASSGDLGETQYF.

The chain links TRBV14 to TRBJ1-6; D remains ambiguous. The V and J ends lost 4 bases and 8 bases respectively, with 18 bases between them. CDR3 length: 16 amino acids. Per germline, CDR1 SGHDN and CDR2 FVKESK. CDR3 nucleotides: TGTGCCAGCAGCCTATATAAGGGTGTAGTGGATTCACCCCTCCACTTT. It codes for CASSLYKGVVDSPLHF.

The chain has TRBV19 and TRBJ2-1; 9 nucleotides align to TRBD1. The CDR3 has 15 residues. Germline assignment: CDR1 LNHDA and CDR2 SQIVND (reference sequence). V shed 6 bases, J shed 2 bases, and the junction held 5 bases outside the gene matches. The CDR3 DNA reads as TGTGCCAGTAGCCAGACAGGGGGGACCTACAATGAGCAGTTCTTC. Protein sequence: CASSQTGGTYNEQFF. The full variable domain, with the rest looked up from reference TRBV19 and TRBJ2-1, is DGGITQSPKYLFRKEGQNVTLSCEQNLNHDAMYWYRQDPGQGLRLIYYSQIVNDFQKGDIAEGYSVSREKKESFPLTVTSAQKNPTAFYLCASSQTGGTYNEQFFGPGTRLTVL.

The table lists this clone with a count of one. This chain connects TRBV5-1 to TRBJ2-2; 7 nucleotides line up with TRBD1. V lost 2 bases to trimming and J lost 5 bases; unmatched junction nucleotides: 3. Germline assignment: CDR1 SGHRS and CDR2 YFSETQ. The CDR3 totals 14 residues. CDR3 amino acids: CASSLGGQTGELFF. The CDR3 nucleotides read TGCGCCAGCAGCTTAGGGGGACAGACCGGGGAGCTGTTTTTT.

The chain has TRBV5-5 and TRBJ1-1; weak D call: TRBD1 (6 bases). Germline assignment: CDR1 SGHKS and CDR2 YYEKEE (reference sequence). The length of the CDR3 is 15 residues. Trimming left V 1 base short and J 0 bases short, with 10 bases between. Here the CDR3 reads CASSLLGQMNTEAFF. The CDR3 nucleotides read TGTGCCAGCAGCTTGCTAGGACAGATGAACACTGAAGCTTTCTTT.

The rearrangement uses TRBV6-6 and TRBJ2-5; TRBD2 is a possible D gene (6 bases). The CDR3 has 13 residues. Trimming cost V 6 bases and J 5 bases, with 13 bases left between them. Germline V gene lookup returns CDR1 MNHNY and CDR2 SVGAGI (reference sequence). CDR3 loop: CASRSGTFETQYF. The CDR3, as DNA: TGTGCCAGCAGATCCGGGACTTTTGAGACCCAGTACTTC.

This chain connects TRBV10-1 to TRBJ2-5, with 13 nucleotides matching TRBD2. This CDR3 spans 15 amino acids. The J segment lost 5 bases and the V segment lost 3 bases, leaving 3 bases of the junction unmatched. Per germline, CDR1 WNHNN and CDR2 SYGVQD (reference sequence). CDR3 coding DNA: TGCGCCAGCAGTGAACTAGCGGGGGGGCTGGAGACCCAGTACTTC. The encoded protein is CASSELAGGLETQYF.

This chain's CDR3 is CASRSLGNSPLHF. Here the CDR3 DNA reads TGTGCCAGCCGGTCTCTCGGGAATTCACCCCTCCACTTT. The chain joins TRBV18 to TRBJ1-6; the D is unclear. Trimming stripped 8 bases from V and 7 bases from J, with 12 bases between. Germline-derived CDR1 and CDR2 are KGHSH and LQKENI. CDR3 length: 13 residues.

There are a few counts of this clone. DNA of the CDR3: TGTGCCAGCAGTGATCATAGAGTGAACACTGAAGCTTTCTTT. Its protein product is CASSDHRVNTEAFF. The genes are TRBV6-5 and TRBJ1-1, with D unclear. The V gene's germline CDR1 is MNHEY and CDR2 SVGAGI. The V and J ends lost 5 bases and 0 bases respectively, with 10 bases between them. CDR3 size: 14 residues.

This clone counts as medium-sized (0.01 to 0.1%). V and J are TRBV27 and TRBJ2-2, with 10 bases that match TRBD2. CDR3 length equals 15 residues. Per the germline V gene, CDR1 is MNHEY and CDR2 is SMNVEV (reference sequence). V lost 0 bases and J lost 7; bases outside the gene matches: 2. The CDR3 sequence: CASSLSASGGGELFF. CDR3 nucleotide sequence: TGTGCCAGCAGTTTATCTGCTAGCGGGGGCGGGGAGCTGTTTTTT.

This chain links TRBV4-2 with TRBJ1-2, with D maybe TRBD1 (5 bases). Germline V gene data show CDR1 as LGHNA and CDR2 as YNFKEQ. Trimming stripped 4 bases from V and 5 bases from J, with 23 bases between. This CDR3 is 17 amino acids long. CDR3: CASSPKFGDEVGYGYTF. In DNA, the CDR3 is TGTGCCAGCAGCCCCAAATTCGGGGACGAGGTGGGATATGGCTACACCTTC.

The chain combines TRBV19 with TRBJ1-2, with 8 bases matching TRBD1. Trimming removed 3 bases from V and 4 bases from J; junction bases left unmatched: 4. The CDR3 is 14 amino acids. CDR1 and CDR2 (germline): LNHDA, SQIVND (reference sequence). The CDR3 bases are TGTGCCAGTAGTATGGGACAGGTGGCCTATGGCTACACCTTC. Residues: CASSMGQVAYGYTF.

The table lists this clone with a few counts. This chain links TRBV15 with TRBJ1-1, with D tentatively TRBD1 (5 bases). V was shortened by 5 bases and J by 1 base, with 8 bases between the two germline ends. The length of the CDR3 is 13 residues. Germline CDR1 LNHNV, CDR2 YYDKDF (reference sequence). CDR3 sequence: CATSAGPNTEAFF. In DNA, the CDR3 is TGTGCCACCAGCGCGGGGCCGAACACTGAAGCTTTCTTT.

The gene calls are TRBV18 and TRBJ1-6; no clear D gene. Deletions cut 3 bases from V and 9 bases from J, with 15 bases between. The germline V gene has CDR1 KGHSH and CDR2 LQKENI. The CDR3 length is 15 residues. CDR3 sequence (DNA): TGTGCCAGCTCACCGGATGTGGGGAACATTTCACCCCTCCACTTT. Amino acids: CASSPDVGNISPLHF.